This T cell receptor (beta chain) was identified during a study of T cell responses to AZD1222 COVID-19 vaccine (dated by TCRdb to about 2021). The study in broad terms: AZD1222 recipients with second doses at about 4 weeks or about 12 weeks were pooled, because spike-specific TCR depth and breadth did not differ between schedules. A total of under 250 trial participants underwent TCR sequencing, of whom 200 to 220 had received two doses of AZD1222 and about 26 had received two doses of the MenACWY control vaccine. Trial participants were enrolled into age subgroups of 18-55, 56-69 and 70-plus years, which contained around 150, 29 and 61 TCR-sequenced participants, respectively. Beyond this particular receptor, the publication reports: A significant rise in spike-specific TCR breadth and depth was observed after two AZD1222 doses relative to day 0 and relative to MenACWY recipients. Participants were mostly white British, with more females than males. The authors suggested clonal diversity may have been underestimated. In the small 56-69-year group, the increase in depth fell short of significance, most likely because of low power. Conclusions about previously exposed vaccinees were limited because only five to seven AZD1222 recipients were SARS-CoV-2 seropositive at baseline. Reportedly, almost half of the unique spike-specific TCRs recognized epitopes lying outside the regions that are mutated in the B.1.351 and B.1.1.7 variants. The vaccine-associated CD4 TCRs covered the entire spike protein, and the dominant responses fell in regions 160-218 and 743-854. Because no day 14 peak-response samples were available, repertoires were characterized only after the peak T cell response.

The sample's time point label, in plain terms: baseline before first vaccination. The vaccinee samples were drawn from two UK trials, COV001 and COV002, one of which was a single-blind randomized controlled phase 2/3 trial testing AZD1222 (ChAdOx1 nCoV-19) in healthy adults. Trial participant PBMC samples were collected at day 0 and day 28 after the second dose for TCRbeta chain sequencing. The CDR3 regions of human TCRbeta chains were analyzed by immunosequencing. Per the original workflow: Repertoire TCRs were matched against a reference library of SARS-CoV-2-specific TCRs generated with the MIRA antigen-specificity platform. Breadth was defined as the fraction of unique TCRs that were SARS-CoV-2-associated. Depth was defined as the fraction of total T cells that were SARS-CoV-2-associated. Each spike-specific TCR was assigned to its reactive spike region and to a CD4 or CD8 class using the MIRA data. Log10-transformed breadth and depth values were compared by one-way ANOVA with Sidak's multiple comparisons tests. This immuneACCESS table, as held by TCRdb, lists in-frame sequences with V and J called but not all clones. Of the missing ones, under half trace to an unresolved V gene in checked studies; the others have no known cause. The V and J calls and clone size come from that table; D and trimming were worked out from the DNA. The sample has 150,000 to 200,000 clones on record, about 95% of them singletons. Of the sample, about 0.6% falls within the top ten clones.

V sheds 0 bases and J sheds 2 bases, leaving 23 bases between their ends. The germline V gene yields LGHNT for CDR1 and FRNRAP for CDR2. Including the terminal cysteine and phenylalanine, the CDR3 comprises 20 residues. Just CDR3 DNA is preserved here, 60 bases in frame from base 1. Of note for this clone: Its antigen specificity is not known. No base quality information exists; no much larger clone differs at one position.

The clonotype was recovered from an adult in good health. Rearrangement joined TRBV12-5 to TRBJ2-1, and perhaps TRBD2 as D gene, on 6 matching bases. The sequenced sample was peripheral blood, obtained on day 0 of AZD1222 vaccination. The sequenced DNA: TGTGCTAGTGGTTTGGTAAAAAGGTCTTATTGGGGGGAGGCCTACAATGAGCAGTTCTTC. Its translation reads: CASGLVKRSYWGEAYNEQFF.